This TCR beta chain was documented in a study of spatial heterogeneity in lung cancer (dated by TCRdb to between 2017 and 2020). With regard to the full study: More beta-chain than alpha-chain transcripts were consistently detected, likely reflecting higher beta-chain transcript abundance. TCR transcript counts in tumor regions correlated strongly with a T cell transcriptional module score from matched bulk RNA-seq. In the raw uncorrected reads, each unique combination of TCR and UMI appeared more than ten times on average. In non-small cell lung cancer, the study quantitatively compared TCR alpha and beta repertoires across several tumor regions, matched nontumor lung, and blood. Nonsynonymous mutation counts, determined by whole-exome sequencing of tumor tissue, were related to features of the TCR repertoire. Both alpha and beta chains were TCR-sequenced in samples taken at surgery, namely 220 tumor regions, roughly 64 matched nontumor lung samples and 50 to 60 PBMC samples. General findings and caveats noted by the study authors: The count of ubiquitous expanded TCRs correlated with the count of ubiquitous nonsynonymous mutations, and the count of regional expanded TCRs correlated with the count of regional nonsynonymous mutations. Confirming at a functional level the hypothesis that regional TCRs recognize regional mutations was considered to require additional single-cell paired TCR alpha and beta sequencing. TCR-seq coverage of tumor T cells was estimated at only approximately 7% for alpha chains and 11% to 15% for beta chains. The tumor nonsynonymous mutation count correlated with the number of expanded intratumoral alpha and beta TCRs.

The label giving this sample's time point can be read as: sample taken at primary tumor resection. Donors were 70 or so patients with early-stage, untreated non-small cell lung cancer from the lung TRACERx cohort. Whole RNA extracted from tumor and nontumor lung tissue, or from cryopreserved PBMC samples, was used for TCR sequencing without cell sorting. Only patients with enough RNA available from two or more tumor regions were chosen for TCR sequencing. A lung pathologist reviewed the tumor and adjacent nontumor lung specimens before the specimens were selected. Libraries were made using 5' RACE. The sequencer was a NextSeq 500. In the TCR library protocol, a unique molecular identifier was attached to each TCR cDNA molecule so that PCR and sequencing errors could be corrected. Per the authors' processing: TCR identification, UMI-based error correction and CDR3 extraction were performed with Decombinator tools. TCRs above a frequency of 2 per 1,000, corresponding to the top 1% of the tumor frequency distribution, were defined as expanded. Expanded tumor TCRs were classed as regional if statistically deemed absent (corrected P<0.05) from at least one tumor region, otherwise ubiquitous. Rényi diversity was computed with the R vegan package after subsampling each repertoire 100 times to 5,000 TCRs. CDR3 similarity networks were built from amino acid triplet string-kernel similarity, with CDR3s being connected when pairwise similarity was above 0.82. TCRdb passed the public sequencing reads through fastp at Q25 and MiXCR, retaining productive beta sequences. Rows matching on CDR3 protein sequence are summarized as one entry with the most common DNA and genes. What appears here as the V and J calls and clone size reflects TCRdb's work, not the paper's. Recorded for this sample are under 4,500 distinct CDR3 sequences; 5% to 7% of them occurred a single time. Roughly 16% of the sample is taken by the ten largest.

By share, this clonotype ranks as medium-sized (0.01 to 0.1%). No cognate antigen has been identified for it. Base qualities are missing; no much larger clone stands one base away. Looking up the germline V gene yields CDR1 SGDLS and CDR2 YYNGEE. Including cysteine and phenylalanine, the CDR3 has 16 amino acids. Just CDR3 DNA is preserved here, 48 bases in frame from base 1. Germline trimming: 3 bases from V, 10 bases from J; junction bases outside gene matches: 15. The sequences come from lung tumor tissue, collected at surgery. The chain uses TRBV9 and TRBJ1-2, and 10 junction bases match TRBD1. This sequence originates from a female donor with early-stage non-small cell lung cancer. The DNA reads as follows: TGTGCCAGCAGCGGTCGGACAGGGGGTCCTCTAAGTATCTACACCTTC. This gives the protein CASSGRTGGPLSIYTF.